Sequencing of this TCR beta chain was carried out in a study of PD-1 blockade in classical Hodgkin lymphoma. Study context: It was nivolumab at 3 mg/kg, given intravenously every 2 weeks, that patients received. Regarding the study as a whole: Patients who initiated nivolumab within 1 year of ASCT were excluded. Baseline TCR diversity was reportedly lower in newly diagnosed patients than healthy donors. Significant TCR diversity gains by C4D1 occurred in CD4+ but not CD8+ cells.

Brentuximab vedotin exposure varied among the patients, all of whom had relapsed after autologous stem cell transplantation. The assay was immunoSEQ multiplex PCR, and TCRdb's table has in-frame clones only and misses some. The sample has some 96,000 clones; roughly 79% are singletons. Concerning this clone: Its target is unknown.

The source material was peripheral blood mononuclear cells (PBMCs), sampled before the second cycle of nivolumab. The sequence came from a human donor with classical Hodgkin lymphoma.

CDR3 in DNA: TGCGCCAGCAGCTCTTTACAGGACAATGAGCAGTTCTTC. It encodes CASSSLQDNEQFF. This rearrangement joins TRBV5-1 to TRBJ2-1, with a tentative D call TRBD1 (5 bases). There are 13 residues in the CDR3. Germline CDR1 SGHRS, CDR2 YFSETQ. Trimming removed 3 bases at V and 5 bases at J, with 9 bases between.